This T cell receptor (beta chain) was profiled in a study of blood T cell repertoires in COVID-19. About the study: COVID-19 samples from acute and convalescent phases originated in the United States, Italy and Spain.

Residents of 24 US areas, aged 18 to 89 years, made up the participants. Clinical histories supplied by participants themselves formed the basis of cohort assignment. Either two negative PCRs, clearance, or symptom resolution qualified Cohort 3 donors as recovered. V dropped 6 bases and J dropped 2; count of bases not matched to a gene: 4. CDR3 length: 14 amino acids. Looked up from germline, CDR1 is MDHEN and CDR2 is SYDVKM. The protocol was immunoSEQ multiplex PCR, while the TCRdb copy is restricted to in-frame clones and leaves out a portion. The repertoire holds around 200,000 clones, with more than 80% as singletons.

The sequenced sample consisted of PBMCs or T cells enriched from blood (not recorded which). The chain carries TRBV28 and TRBJ1-1; TRBD1 matches at 9 bases. The source is a man in his forties who had recovered from COVID-19. CDR3 region: CASRGTGSNTEAFF. CDR3 in DNA: TGTGCCAGCAGGGGGACAGGGAGTAACACTGAAGCTTTCTTT.